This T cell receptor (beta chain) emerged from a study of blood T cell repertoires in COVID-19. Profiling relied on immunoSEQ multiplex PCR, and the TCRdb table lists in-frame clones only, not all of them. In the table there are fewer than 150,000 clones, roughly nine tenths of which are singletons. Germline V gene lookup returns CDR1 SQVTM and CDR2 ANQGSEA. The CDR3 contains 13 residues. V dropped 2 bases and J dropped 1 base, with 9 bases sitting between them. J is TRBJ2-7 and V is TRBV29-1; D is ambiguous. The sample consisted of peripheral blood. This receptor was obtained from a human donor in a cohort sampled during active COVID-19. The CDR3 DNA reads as TGCAGCGTTGAACCGCCAGATTCCTACGAGCAGTACTTC. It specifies CSVEPPDSYEQYF.